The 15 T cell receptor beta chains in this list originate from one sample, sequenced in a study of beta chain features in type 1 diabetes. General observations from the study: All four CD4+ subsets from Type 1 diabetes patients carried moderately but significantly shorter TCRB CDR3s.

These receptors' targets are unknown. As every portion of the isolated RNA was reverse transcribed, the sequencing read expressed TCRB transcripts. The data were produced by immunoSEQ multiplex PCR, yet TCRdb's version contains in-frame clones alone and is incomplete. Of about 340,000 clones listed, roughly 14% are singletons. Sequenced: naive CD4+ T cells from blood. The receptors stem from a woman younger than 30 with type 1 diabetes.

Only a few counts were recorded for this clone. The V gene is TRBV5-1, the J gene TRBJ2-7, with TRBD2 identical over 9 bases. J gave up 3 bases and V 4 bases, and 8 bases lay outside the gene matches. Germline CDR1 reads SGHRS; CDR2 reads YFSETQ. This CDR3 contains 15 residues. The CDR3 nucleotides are TGCGCCAGCAGCCCCACCGGGACTAGCTACTACGAGCAGTACTTC. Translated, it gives CASSPTGTSYYEQYF.

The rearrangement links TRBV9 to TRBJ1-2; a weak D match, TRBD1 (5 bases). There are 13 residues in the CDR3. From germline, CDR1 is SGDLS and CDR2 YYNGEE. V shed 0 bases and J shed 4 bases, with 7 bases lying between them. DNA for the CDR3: TGTGCCAGCAGCGTAGGGACACCCTATGGCTACACCTTC. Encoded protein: CASSVGTPYGYTF.

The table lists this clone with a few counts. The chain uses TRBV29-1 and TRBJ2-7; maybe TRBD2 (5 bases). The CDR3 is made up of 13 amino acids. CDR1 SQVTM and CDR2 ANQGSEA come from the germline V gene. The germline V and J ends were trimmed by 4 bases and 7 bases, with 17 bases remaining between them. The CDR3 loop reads CSVGTPRFAEQYF. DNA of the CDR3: TGCAGCGTTGGGACTCCACGGTTCGCAGAGCAGTACTTC.

For the CDR3, the DNA is TGTGCCAGCAGCTTAGCGGTGACAGGGGCTAGCGCATACGCCGAAGCTTTCTTT. Translated, it gives CASSLAVTGASAYAEAFF. The chain uses TRBV13 and TRBJ1-1; 8 positions agree with TRBD1. Germline values: CDR1 PRHDT, CDR2 FYEKMQ (reference sequence). The CDR3 covers 18 residues. J was trimmed by 8 bases and V by 1 base; bases with no gene match: 18.

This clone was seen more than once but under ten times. CDR3 coding DNA: TGTGCCTGGAGTTATACTAGCGGAAGCACAGATACGCAGTATTTT. Protein: CAWSYTSGSTDTQYF. The rearrangement joins TRBV30 to TRBJ2-3; 8 positions agree with TRBD2. V shed 2 bases, J shed 0 bases, and the junction held 4 bases outside the gene matches. The germline gives CDR1 GTSNPN, CDR2 SVGIG (reference sequence). The CDR3 loop spans 15 amino acids.

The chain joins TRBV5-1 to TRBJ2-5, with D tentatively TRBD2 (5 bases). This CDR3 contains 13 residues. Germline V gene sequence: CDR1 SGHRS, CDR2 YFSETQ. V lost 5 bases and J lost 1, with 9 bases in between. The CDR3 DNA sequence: TGCGCCAGCAGGAGGCTAGCCCAAGAGACCCAGTACTTC. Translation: CASRRLAQETQYF.

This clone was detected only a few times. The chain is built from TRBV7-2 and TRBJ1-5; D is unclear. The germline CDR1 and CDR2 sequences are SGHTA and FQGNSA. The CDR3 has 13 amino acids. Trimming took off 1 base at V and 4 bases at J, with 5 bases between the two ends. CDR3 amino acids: CASSLGANQPQHF. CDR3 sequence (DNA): TGTGCCAGCAGCTTAGGGGCAAATCAGCCCCAGCATTTT.

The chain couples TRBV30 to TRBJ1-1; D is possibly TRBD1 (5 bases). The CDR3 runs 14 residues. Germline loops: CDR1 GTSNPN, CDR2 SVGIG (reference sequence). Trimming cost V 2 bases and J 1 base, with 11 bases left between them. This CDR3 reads CAWSPGFPNTEAFF. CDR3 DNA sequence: TGTGCCTGGAGTCCAGGGTTTCCGAACACTGAAGCTTTCTTT.

The CDR3 sequence is CASSGGARWKHYEQFF. In DNA, the CDR3 is TGTGCCAGTAGTGGTGGGGCTAGATGGAAACATTATGAGCAGTTCTTC. The J gene is TRBJ2-1, the V gene TRBV19, with a tentative D call TRBD1 (5 bases). The CDR3 spans 16 residues. V was cut by 5 bases and J by 8 bases, with 22 bases left in between. Germline V gives CDR1 LNHDA, CDR2 SQIVND (reference sequence). Looking up the rest from reference TRBV19 and TRBJ2-1 gives the full variable domain: DGGITQSPKYLFRKEGQNVTLSCEQNLNHDAMYWYRQDPGQGLRLIYYSQIVNDFQKGDIAEGYSVSREKKESFPLTVTSAQKNPTAFYLCASSGGARWKHYEQFFGPGTRLTVL.

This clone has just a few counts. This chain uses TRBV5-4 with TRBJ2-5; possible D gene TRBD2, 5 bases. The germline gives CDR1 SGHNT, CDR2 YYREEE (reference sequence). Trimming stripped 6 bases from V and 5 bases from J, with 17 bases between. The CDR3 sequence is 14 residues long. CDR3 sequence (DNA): TGTGCCAGCACCACGGGCCCCCCGGGGGAGACCCAGTACTTC. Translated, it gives CASTTGPPGETQYF.

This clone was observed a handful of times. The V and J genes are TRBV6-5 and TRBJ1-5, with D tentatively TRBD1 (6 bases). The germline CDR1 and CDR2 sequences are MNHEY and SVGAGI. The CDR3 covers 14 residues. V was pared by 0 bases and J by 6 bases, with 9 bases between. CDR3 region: CASSYSTGSQPQHF. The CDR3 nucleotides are TGTGCCAGCAGTTACTCAACAGGGAGTCAGCCCCAGCATTTT.

CDR3 sequence reads: CASSQSGRDRGPRYGYTF. The CDR3 DNA sequence: TGCGCCAGCAGTCAATCTGGTCGGGACAGGGGGCCCAGGTATGGCTACACCTTC. This sequence joins TRBV23-1 and TRBJ1-2; 12 nucleotides agree with TRBD1. TRBV23-1 is annotated as an ORF whose role is uncertain. V lost 0 bases to trimming and J lost 5 bases; unmatched junction nucleotides: 10. This CDR3 is 18 amino acids long.

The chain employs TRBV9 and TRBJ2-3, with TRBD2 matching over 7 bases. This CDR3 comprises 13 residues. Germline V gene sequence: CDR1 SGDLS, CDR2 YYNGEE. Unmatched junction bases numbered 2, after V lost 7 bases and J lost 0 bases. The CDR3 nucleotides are TGTGCCAGCGGGAGGGATAGCACAGATACGCAGTATTTT. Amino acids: CASGRDSTDTQYF.

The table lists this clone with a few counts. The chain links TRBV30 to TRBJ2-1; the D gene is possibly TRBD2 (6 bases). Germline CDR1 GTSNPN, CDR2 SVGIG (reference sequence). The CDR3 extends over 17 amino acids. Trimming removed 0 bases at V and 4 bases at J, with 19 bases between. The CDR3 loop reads CAWSVGFRGRGYNEQFF. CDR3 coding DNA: TGTGCCTGGAGTGTAGGGTTCCGGGGACGGGGGTACAATGAGCAGTTCTTC. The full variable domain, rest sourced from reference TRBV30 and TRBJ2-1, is SQTIHQWPATLVQPVGSPLSLECTVEGTSNPNLYWYRQAAGRGLQLLFYSVGIGQISSEVPQNLSASRPQDRQFILSSKKLLLSDSGFYLCAWSVGFRGRGYNEQFFGPGTRLTVL.

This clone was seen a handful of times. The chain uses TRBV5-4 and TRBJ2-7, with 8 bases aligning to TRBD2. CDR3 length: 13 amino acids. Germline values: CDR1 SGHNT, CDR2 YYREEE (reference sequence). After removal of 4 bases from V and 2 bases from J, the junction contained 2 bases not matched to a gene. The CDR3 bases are TGTGCCAGCAGCCGGGGGGGGACCTACGAGCAGTACTTC. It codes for CASSRGGTYEQYF.